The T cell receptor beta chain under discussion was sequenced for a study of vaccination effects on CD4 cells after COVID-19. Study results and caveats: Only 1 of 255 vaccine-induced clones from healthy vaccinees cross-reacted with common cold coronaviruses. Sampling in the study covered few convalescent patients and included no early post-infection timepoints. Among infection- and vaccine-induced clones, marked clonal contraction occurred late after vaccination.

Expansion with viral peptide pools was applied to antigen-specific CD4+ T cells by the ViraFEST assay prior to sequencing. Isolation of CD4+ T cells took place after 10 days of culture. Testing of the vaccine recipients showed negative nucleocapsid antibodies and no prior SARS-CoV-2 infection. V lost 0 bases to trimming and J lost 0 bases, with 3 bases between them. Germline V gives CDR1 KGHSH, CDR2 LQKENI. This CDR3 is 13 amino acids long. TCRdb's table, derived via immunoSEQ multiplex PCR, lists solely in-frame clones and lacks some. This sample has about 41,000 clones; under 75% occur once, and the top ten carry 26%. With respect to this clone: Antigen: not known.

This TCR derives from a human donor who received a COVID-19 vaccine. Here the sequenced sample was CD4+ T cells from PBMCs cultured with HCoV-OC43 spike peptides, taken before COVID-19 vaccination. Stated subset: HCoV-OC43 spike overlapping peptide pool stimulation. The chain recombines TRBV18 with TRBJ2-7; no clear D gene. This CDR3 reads CASSPPSSYEQYF. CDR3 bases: TGTGCCAGCTCACCACCGAGCTCCTACGAGCAGTACTTC. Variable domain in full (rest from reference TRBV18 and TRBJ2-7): NAGVMQNPRHLVRRRGQEARLRCSPMKGHSHVYWYRQLPEEGLKFMVYLQKENIIDESGMPKERFSAEFPKEGPSILRIQQVVRGDSAAYFCASSPPSSYEQYFGPGTRLTVT.